The rows below give T cell receptor beta chains drawn from one sample of a study of early T cells in non-severe SARS-CoV-2 infection. TCRdb processed the 5' RACE reads anew with MiXCR; each CDR3 protein has one entry. The sample contains over 55,000 distinct CDR3 sequences, roughly 12% of which appear only once. The material was whole blood, obtained at baseline. Source of these receptors: an adult who was a healthcare worker with PCR-confirmed SARS-CoV-2 infection or an uninfected control (not recorded which). Each CDR3 is given with its conserved first and last residue. D genes are given only for firm matches. Only part of the rows carry a size: once, few, many, or a class if the clone is expanded.

TRBJ2-1 NA TRBV11-2 few TGTGCCAGCAGCCTAAACAGGGTTTACCAACCCTTAGTCAATGAGCAGTTCTTC CASSLNRVYQPLVNEQFF
TRBJ2-3 NA TRBV5-1 many TGCGCCAGCAGCTTTCCCGGGGGAGGCACAGATACGCAGTATTTT CASSFPGGGTDTQYF
TRBJ2-2 NA TRBV6-1 NA TGTGCCAGCAGGTGGAACACCGGGGAGCTGTTTTTT CASRWNTGELFF
TRBJ2-3 NA TRBV6-2/TRBV6-3 NA TGTGCCAGCAGTTCTACCAGCTCAGTGACAGATACGCAGTATTTT CASSSTSSVTDTQYF
TRBJ2-2 NA TRBV6-2/TRBV6-3 NA TGTGCCAGCAGTTATATGGGCGGGCCAACTACCGGGGAGCTGTTTTTT CASSYMGGPTTGELFF
TRBJ2-3 NA TRBV2 NA TGTGCCAGCAGTGGCAACAGGGCCTCCACAGATACGCAGTATTTT CASSGNRASTDTQYF
TRBJ2-3 NA TRBV2 many TGTGCCAGCAGGGAGGGACAGCAATCGAGCACAGATACGCAGTATTTT CASREGQQSSTDTQYF
TRBJ2-7 NA TRBV7-8 few TGTGCCAGCAGCCTAGGACACGGATACGAGCAGTACTTC CASSLGHGYEQYF
TRBJ2-2 NA TRBV19 NA TGTGCCGGCAGTAGAAACTTAAACACCGGGGAGCTGTTTTTT CAGSRNLNTGELFF
TRBJ2-7 NA TRBV28 few TGTGCCAGCAGTTTTTTGGCCAGGGAAGGCGAGCAGTACTTC CASSFLAREGEQYF
TRBJ2-1 TRBD2 TRBV11-1 NA TGTGCCAGCAGCTCCACCCCCGGGACTAGCGGGTACAATGAGCAGTTCTTC CASSSTPGTSGYNEQFF
TRBJ1-4 NA TRBV7-2 NA TGTGCCAGCAGCCCCAGAAGCGGAAAACTGTTTTTT CASSPRSGKLFF
TRBJ2-7 NA TRBV24-1 few TGTGCCACCAGTTTATCGGGTAACGAGCAGTACTTC CATSLSGNEQYF
TRBJ2-3 NA TRBV9 NA TGTGCCAGCAGCCCCCGTGGCGGAATTACAGATACGCAGTATTTT CASSPRGGITDTQYF
TRBJ1-5 NA TRBV11-2 many TGTGCCAGCAGCTTTACGGGGGCCGATCAGCCCCAGCATTTT CASSFTGADQPQHF
TRBJ2-3 TRBD2 TRBV9 NA TGTGCCAGCAGCGTAGGCGGGGGTCTTACAGATACGCAGTATTTT CASSVGGGLTDTQYF
TRBJ1-6 NA TRBV2 NA TGTGCCAGCCACCCGGCCAGGGGTAATTCACCCCTCCACTTT CASHPARGNSPLHF
TRBJ1-4 TRBD1 TRBV7-8 few TGTGCCAGCAGCGAAATTGACAGGGGAGAAAAACTGTTTTTT CASSEIDRGEKLFF
TRBJ2-7 NA TRBV5-8 few TGTGCCAGCAGAAGAGGGCCCACCCGGGAGAGGCAGTACTTC CASRRGPTRERQYF
TRBJ2-1 NA TRBV5-1 NA TGCGCCAGCAGCTTGAGTTCGCCAAATGAGCAGTTCTTC CASSLSSPNEQFF
TRBJ1-6 TRBD1 TRBV7-9 many TGTGCCAGCACCCCTGGGGCCGGGACAGGCTATAATTCACCCCTCCACTTT CASTPGAGTGYNSPLHF
TRBJ1-4 NA TRBV21-1 NA TGTGCCCCGAGGGGGGCCACAACTAATGAAAAACTGTTTTTT CAPRGATTNEKLFF
TRBJ1-5 NA TRBV14 many TGTGCCAGCAGCCACAGCAATCAGCCCCAGCATTTT CASSHSNQPQHF
TRBJ1-5 TRBD1 TRBV12-3/TRBV12-4 many TGTGCCAGCAGTCGGACAGGGGATGGTCAGCCCCAGCATTTT CASSRTGDGQPQHF
TRBJ2-5 NA TRBV11-2 many TGTGCCAGCAGCGCCCACCGACACAGGCAAGAGACCCAGTACTTC CASSAHRHRQETQYF
TRBJ2-3 NA TRBV7-9 NA TGTGCCGGGGGGGCAGGTATTTTGGCAGATACGCAGTATTTT CAGGAGILADTQYF
TRBJ2-5 TRBD1 TRBV25-1 NA TGTGCCAGCAGTGTTCTCGACAGGGTCCAAGAGACCCAGTACTTC CASSVLDRVQETQYF
TRBJ2-4 NA TRBV2 many TGTGCCAGCAGTGCGCAGGGTAAAAACATTCAGTACTTC CASSAQGKNIQYF
TRBJ1-6 NA TRBV6-4 many TGTGCCAGCAACATATCGTGTTTGAACGGCGGCGGGGATTCACCCCTCCACTTT CASNISCLNGGGDSPLHF